The 25 T cell receptor beta chains listed next were all sequenced from one sample in a study of cytomegalovirus exposure and HLA in healthy donors. Primers: 60 Vbeta forward and 13 Jbeta reverse. Assay used: immunoSEQ multiplex PCR; TCRdb lists only in-frame clones, some missing. The table lists 50,000 to 70,000 clones, about 84% of them singletons. The sample comprised PBMCs. The receptors were sampled from a male donor in good health and CMV-seronegative.

This chain uses TRBV19 with TRBJ1-2, with TRBD1 identical over 8 bases. The CDR3 runs to 13 residues. Germline-derived CDR1 and CDR2 are LNHDA and SQIVND (reference sequence). V gave up 7 bases and J gave up 3 bases; unmatched junction bases: 4. CDR3 amino acids: CASKQGADYGYTF. CDR3 in DNA: TGTGCCAGTAAGCAGGGGGCGGACTATGGCTACACCTTC.

The chain has TRBV4-2 and TRBJ1-1; perhaps TRBD1 as D (6 bases). CDR3 length: 15 residues. The V end was cut by 0 bases, the J end by 5 bases, with 13 bases between. Germline V gene lookup returns CDR1 LGHNA and CDR2 YNFKEQ. CDR3 loop: CASSQDTDSWTEAFF. In DNA form, the CDR3 reads TGTGCCAGCAGCCAAGATACGGACAGTTGGACTGAAGCTTTCTTT.

This rearrangement joins TRBV19 to TRBJ2-5, with TRBD2 as a possible D gene (5 bases). This CDR3 has 14 residues. Trimming removed 7 bases from V and 0 bases from J, with 12 bases in between. The germline gives CDR1 LNHDA, CDR2 SQIVND (reference sequence). CDR3 protein: CASNQWEHQETQYF. CDR3 DNA sequence: TGTGCCAGTAACCAGTGGGAGCACCAAGAGACCCAGTACTTC.

The chain links TRBV6-6 to TRBJ2-5; D unclear. V lost 0 bases and J 5 bases, leaving 10 bases between the germline ends. Per germline, CDR1 MNHNY and CDR2 SVGAGI (reference sequence). This CDR3 comprises 14 residues. CDR3: CASSYSSRRETQYF. CDR3 DNA: TGTGCCAGCAGTTACTCGAGTCGCAGGGAGACCCAGTACTTC.

This clone has just a few counts. The chain joins TRBV6-1 to TRBJ2-5; 11 bases are shared with TRBD2. The CDR3 extends over 15 amino acids. Per the germline V gene, CDR1 is MNHNS and CDR2 is SASEGT. Trimming at V came to 3 bases and at J to 5 bases, leaving 5 bases not matched to a gene. The CDR3 DNA sequence: TGTGCCAGCAGTGACCTAGCGGGGGGAGGGGAGACCCAGTACTTC. It specifies CASSDLAGGGETQYF.

The chain links TRBV19 to TRBJ1-4; no firm D call. Trimming removed 6 bases from V and 4 bases from J, with 9 bases in between. The CDR3 consists of 13 residues. Per germline, CDR1 LNHDA and CDR2 SQIVND (reference sequence). CDR3 residues: CASSMEGNEKLFF. The CDR3 coding sequence is TGTGCCAGTAGCATGGAGGGTAATGAAAAACTGTTTTTT.

CDR3 residues: CASSVVSQGAPEAFF. CDR3 nucleotides: TGTGCCAGCAGCGTAGTATCTCAGGGGGCCCCCGAAGCTTTCTTT. The chain employs TRBV9 and TRBJ1-1; 8 bases match TRBD1. V lost 0 bases, J lost 8 bases, and 9 bases stayed unmatched. This CDR3 is built from 15 residues. Germline V CDR1 and CDR2: SGDLS, YYNGEE.

The chain employs TRBV7-2 and TRBJ2-7; possible D gene TRBD2, 6 bases. This CDR3 is 15 amino acids long. V was clipped by 3 bases and J by 0 bases, with 12 bases between them. The germline gives CDR1 SGHTA, CDR2 FQGNSA. The CDR3 is CASSFDRGYSYEQYF. The CDR3 DNA reads TGTGCCAGCAGCTTCGATCGGGGGTACTCCTACGAGCAGTACTTC.

The chain links TRBV2 to TRBJ2-1, with 9 bases fitting TRBD2. The V segment lost 3 bases and the J segment 3 bases; nucleotides outside the gene matches: 3. CDR1 is SNHLY, CDR2 FYNNEI, per germline. This CDR3 spans 15 amino acids. The chain's CDR3 is CASSEWRGGYNEQFF. The CDR3 bases are TGTGCCAGCAGTGAGTGGCGGGGGGGCTACAATGAGCAGTTCTTC.

The chain carries TRBV6-6 and TRBJ2-3; D is uncertain. CDR3 length: 13 residues. Germline V lookup: CDR1 MNHNY, CDR2 SVGAGI (reference sequence). The V gene lost 5 bases and the J gene lost 0 bases, with 6 bases spanning the gap. In DNA, the CDR3 is TGTGCCAGCAGTGCGACTAGCACAGATACGCAGTATTTT. It yields the protein CASSATSTDTQYF.

The rearrangement uses TRBV4-3 and TRBJ1-2; weak D call: TRBD1 (5 bases). This CDR3 has 13 residues. Trimming took 0 bases from V and 5 from J, leaving 7 bases between them. CDR1 and CDR2 from the germline V gene are LGHNA and YSLEER. CDR3 DNA: TGCGCCAGCAGCCAAGATGGGGCATATGGCTACACCTTC. Translated, it gives CASSQDGAYGYTF.

As regards this clone: The same CDR3 can be traced to other DNA sequences in this sample. The chain uses TRBV5-4 and TRBJ2-7, with TRBD2 matching 12 bases. V trimming: 3 bases; J trimming: 3 bases; junction bases outside the gene matches: 7. The germline V gene has CDR1 SGHNT and CDR2 YYREEE (reference sequence). The CDR3 contains 16 residues. CDR3 DNA sequence: TGTGCCAGCAGCTCACGACTAGCGGGGGCTCTCTACGAGCAGTACTTC. This translates into CASSSRLAGALYEQYF.

This sequence joins TRBV7-8 and TRBJ2-3; D call uncertain. Germline V gene lookup returns CDR1 SGHVS and CDR2 FQNEAQ. V lost 1 base and J lost 0, with 11 bases in between. CDR3 length: 16 amino acids. The CDR3 protein is CASSLVAEPSTDTQYF. The CDR3, as DNA: TGTGCCAGCAGCTTAGTAGCCGAGCCAAGCACAGATACGCAGTATTTT.

This clone was found a few times. The chain carries TRBV16 and TRBJ1-2; no firm D call. Germline assignment: CDR1 KGHSY and CDR2 FQNENV. The CDR3 consists of 13 residues. V lost 0 bases, J lost 4 bases, and 6 bases lay in between. The CDR3 spells CASSQSERYGYTF. CDR3 bases: TGTGCCAGCAGCCAATCGGAGCGCTATGGCTACACCTTC.

CDR3 DNA: TGCGCCAGCAGCCCCGGGGGGGCCTCTAACTATGGCTACACCTTC. This gives the protein CASSPGGASNYGYTF. The chain is built from TRBV4-3 and TRBJ1-2; weak D call: TRBD1 (6 bases). Per the germline V gene, CDR1 is LGHNA and CDR2 is YSLEER. Between the trimmed V and J ends, which lost 4 bases and 0 bases, there was a span of 12 bases. The CDR3 has 15 residues.

J is TRBJ2-5 and V is TRBV2; 7 bases map to TRBD1. Germline CDR1 is SNHLY and CDR2 is FYNNEI. The V segment lost 5 bases and the J segment 3 bases; nucleotides outside the gene matches: 3. The CDR3 contains 13 residues. CDR3 DNA: TGTGCCAGCAGTTGGCAGGGGGAAGAGACCCAGTACTTC. Residues: CASSWQGEETQYF.

This chain connects TRBV13 to TRBJ2-1, with 13 bases that match TRBD2. The V gene's germline CDR1 is PRHDT and CDR2 FYEKMQ (reference sequence). With V trimmed by 4 bases and J by 6 bases, 3 bases remained unmatched. The CDR3 loop spans 15 amino acids. CDR3 nucleotide sequence: TGTGCCAGCAGCTCTGGGACTAGCGGGGTCAATGAGCAGTTCTTC. It yields the protein CASSSGTSGVNEQFF.

This clone came up once. The chain couples TRBV7-9 to TRBJ2-5, with D hard to call. The V and J ends lost 5 bases and 2 bases respectively, with 15 bases between them. This CDR3 is built from 15 residues. CDR1 and CDR2 from the germline V gene are SEHNR and FQNEAQ (reference sequence). As DNA, the CDR3 is TGTGCCAGCAGCCCTAAGAGGCGACTGCAAGAGACCCAGTACTTC. Protein sequence: CASSPKRRLQETQYF.

This sequence joins TRBV7-3 and TRBJ2-2, with a weak D call TRBD2 (6 bases). The CDR3 has 14 amino acids. Germline loops: CDR1 SGHTA, CDR2 FQGTGA. V was trimmed by 3 bases and J by 5 bases, leaving 10 bases between them. The CDR3 nucleotides are TGTGCCAGCAGCTTCTATGCGGGGACCGGGGAGCTGTTTTTT. Protein sequence: CASSFYAGTGELFF.

This clone occurred a few times. The chain joins TRBV9 to TRBJ2-7; D is possibly TRBD2 (6 bases). Trimming took 0 bases from V and 2 from J, leaving 21 bases between them. Per germline, CDR1 SGDLS and CDR2 YYNGEE. The CDR3 extends over 18 amino acids. The CDR3 spells CASSVGREKEHLAYEQYF. The CDR3 nucleotides read TGTGCCAGCAGCGTAGGTCGGGAGAAGGAGCACCTAGCCTACGAGCAGTACTTC.

This clone was found once. The V gene is TRBV18, the J gene TRBJ1-2, with 8 bases that match TRBD1. The trim removed 3 bases at V and 4 bases at J, leaving 4 bases unmatched. The CDR3 has 14 residues. The germline gives CDR1 KGHSH, CDR2 LQKENI. The CDR3 region has the DNA TGTGCCAGCTCACCGACCGACAGGGGCTATGGCTACACCTTC. The encoded protein is CASSPTDRGYGYTF. The full variable domain, with the rest looked up from reference TRBV18 and TRBJ1-2, is NAGVMQNPRHLVRRRGQEARLRCSPMKGHSHVYWYRQLPEEGLKFMVYLQKENIIDESGMPKERFSAEFPKEGPSILRIQQVVRGDSAAYFCASSPTDRGYGYTFGSGTRLTVV.

This chain joins TRBV30 and TRBJ1-1; 10 bases line up with TRBD1. The CDR3 runs 14 residues. CDR1 and CDR2 from the germline V gene are GTSNPN and SVGIG (reference sequence). V dropped 3 bases and J dropped 10; count of bases not matched to a gene: 11. The chain's CDR3 is CAWSLTGGTGGAFF. For the CDR3, the DNA is TGTGCCTGGAGCTTGACAGGGGGCACCGGCGGAGCTTTCTTT.

The chain carries TRBV5-4 and TRBJ2-3; TRBD2 matches 8 bases. The CDR3 is 18 residues long. Germline CDR1 SGHNT, CDR2 YYREEE (reference sequence). J lost 0 bases, V lost 0 bases, and 9 bases had no gene match. CDR3 sequence reads: CASSLAGGRGASTDTQYF. CDR3 DNA sequence: TGTGCCAGCAGCTTGGCGGGGGGGCGGGGGGCTAGCACAGATACGCAGTATTTT. The entire variable domain, with the rest obtained from reference TRBV5-4 and TRBJ2-3, is as follows: ETGVTQSPTHLIKTRGQQVTLRCSSQSGHNTVSWYQQALGQGPQFIFQYYREEENGRGNFPPRFSGLQFPNYSSELNVNALELDDSALYLCASSLAGGRGASTDTQYFGPGTRLTVL.

This clone was counted a few times. This sequence joins TRBV5-1 and TRBJ2-7; TRBD1 matches at 8 bases. The CDR3 spans 16 residues. With V trimmed by 0 bases and J by 1 base, 6 bases remained unmatched. Per the germline V gene, CDR1 is SGHRS and CDR2 is YFSETQ. The CDR3 DNA is TGCGCCAGCAGCTTGGCCGCAGGGGGCGTTTCCTACGAGCAGTACTTC. Amino acids: CASSLAAGGVSYEQYF.

V usage is TRBV18 and J usage is TRBJ2-3; D is undetermined. Germline V gene lookup returns CDR1 KGHSH and CDR2 LQKENI. Trimming removed 3 bases at V and 4 bases at J, with 11 bases between. CDR3 size: 14 residues. CDR3 amino acids: CASSPPSPADTQYF. For the CDR3, the DNA is TGTGCCAGCTCACCCCCATCTCCGGCAGATACGCAGTATTTT.